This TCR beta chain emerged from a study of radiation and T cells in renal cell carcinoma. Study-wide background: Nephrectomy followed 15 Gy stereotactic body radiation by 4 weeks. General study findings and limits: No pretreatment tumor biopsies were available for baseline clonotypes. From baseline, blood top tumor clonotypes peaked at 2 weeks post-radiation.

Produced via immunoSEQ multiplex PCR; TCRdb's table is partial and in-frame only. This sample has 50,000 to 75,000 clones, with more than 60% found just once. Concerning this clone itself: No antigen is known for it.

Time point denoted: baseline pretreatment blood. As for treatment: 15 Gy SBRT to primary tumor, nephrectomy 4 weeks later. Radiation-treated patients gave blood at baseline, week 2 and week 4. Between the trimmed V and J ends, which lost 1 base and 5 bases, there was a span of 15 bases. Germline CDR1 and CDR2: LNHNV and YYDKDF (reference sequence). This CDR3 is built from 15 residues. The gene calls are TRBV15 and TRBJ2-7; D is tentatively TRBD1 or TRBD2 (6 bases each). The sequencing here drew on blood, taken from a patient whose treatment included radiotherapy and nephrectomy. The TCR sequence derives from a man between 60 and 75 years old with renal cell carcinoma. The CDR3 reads CATSRGGANFDEQYV. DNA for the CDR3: TGTGCCACCAGCAGAGGGGGGGCGAATTTCGACGAGCAGTACGTC.